A selection of T cell receptor beta chains follows, all from one sample in a study of T cell responses to AZD1222 COVID-19 vaccine. The protocol was immunoSEQ multiplex PCR, while the TCRdb copy is restricted to in-frame clones and leaves out a portion. This table holds roughly 69,000 clones, 75% to 85% found once. This material consisted of peripheral blood, taken 28 days after the second AZD1222 dose. The receptor source for this set is an adult who received the AZD1222 COVID-19 vaccine. Both conserved end residues are part of each CDR3. Fields, in order: D gene, V gene, J gene, clone size, CDR3 DNA, CDR3 protein. The D gene is left open where the match is weak. Size is stated for part of the rows, as once, few or many counts, or as a class when the clone is expanded.

>.|TRBV20-1|TRBJ2-2|.
TGCAGTGCTAGTTTGGGGAACACCGGGGAGCTGTTTTTT
CSASLGNTGELFF
>TRBD1|TRBV6-2/TRBV6-3|TRBJ1-5|.
TGTGCCAGCAGTTACCAACCACACCCCCGAGGGGGCTTTCAGCCCCAGCATTTT
CASSYQPHPRGGFQPQHF
>.|TRBV28|TRBJ2-3|.
TGTGCCAGCAGTCCCCGGGACTCAGAATTCAGAAATACGCAGTATTTT
CASSPRDSEFRNTQYF
>.|TRBV10-3|TRBJ2-7|.
TGTGCCATCAGGAAACAGGATTACGAGCAGTACTTC
CAIRKQDYEQYF
>.|TRBV19|TRBJ1-2|once
TGTGCCAGTACACGACGGACCGAGAACACCTATGGCTACACCTTC
CASTRRTENTYGYTF
>.|TRBV6-5|TRBJ1-3|.
TGTGCCAGCAGTTACTCGGACACCATATATTTT
CASSYSDTIYF
>TRBD1|TRBV6-5|TRBJ2-7|.
TGTGCCAGCGTCACAGGGGTAAATGGGCAGTACTTC
CASVTGVNGQYF
>TRBD2|TRBV7-9|TRBJ2-2|few
TGTGCCAGCAGGCCCCTAAGGAGCGGGGGGGCCGGGGAGCTGTTTTTT
CASRPLRSGGAGELFF
>.|TRBV14|TRBJ2-6|few
TGTGCCAGCAGCCTGGAGGTCTCTGGGGCCAACGTCCTGACTTTC
CASSLEVSGANVLTF
>TRBD2|TRBV7-6|TRBJ2-5|.
TGTGCCAGCAGCTTAGGGGTCTTAGCGGGGTTCCAAGAGACCCAGTACTTC
CASSLGVLAGFQETQYF
>TRBD1|TRBV10-1|TRBJ2-1|few
TGCGCCAGCAGTGAATTCCTGGACAGGGGTAATGAGCAGTTCTTC
CASSEFLDRGNEQFF
>.|TRBV5-6|TRBJ2-5|once
TGTGCCAGCAGCCCCCATCAGAGGGGCCAAGAGACCCAGTACTTC
CASSPHQRGQETQYF
>.|TRBV2|TRBJ1-5|.
TGTGCCAGCAGTGAATCAGGTGGGGTTCCGACCCAGCATTTT
CASSESGGVPTQHF
>TRBD2|TRBV5-1|TRBJ2-1|few
TGCGCCAGCAGCATCGGGGGGGCCGGGCTTAATGAGCAGTTCTTC
CASSIGGAGLNEQFF
>TRBD2|TRBV9|TRBJ2-2|.
TGTGCCAGGGGGGGGGCCGGGGAGCTGTTTTTT
CARGGAGELFF
>.|TRBV23-1|TRBJ2-1|.
TGCGCCGACCTGAGGGGGAACCAATACAATGAGCAGTTCTTC
CADLRGNQYNEQFF
>TRBD2|TRBV19|TRBJ2-1|.
TGTGCCAGTAGCCCCCCCCCAGCGGGGAGCTACAATGAGCAGTTCTTC
CASSPPPAGSYNEQFF
>.|TRBV5-1|TRBJ1-2|.
TGCGCCAGCAGCTTGGCCGTCTCGGCAGGGGATGGCTACACCTTC
CASSLAVSAGDGYTF
>TRBD1|TRBV24-1|TRBJ1-4|.
TGTGCATCTGGGACAGCAACTAATGAAAAACTGTTTTTT
CASGTATNEKLFF
>TRBD2|TRBV19|TRBJ2-2|few
TGTGCCAGTAGTCCCGGGACTAGGGCAGGGGAGCTGTTTTTT
CASSPGTRAGELFF
>.|TRBV7-9|TRBJ1-6|once
TGTGCCAGCAGCTTAGAGGTGGTAGGAGCTTCACCCCTCCACTTT
CASSLEVVGASPLHF
>TRBD1|TRBV25-1|TRBJ1-1|.
TGTGCCAGCAGTGAGTCGGGACAGGGATCCACTGAAGCTTTCTTT
CASSESGQGSTEAFF
>TRBD2|TRBV3-1/TRBV3-2|TRBJ2-5|.
TGTGCCAGCAGCCAAGAACTAGCGGGGGGGGAGACCCAGTACTTC
CASSQELAGGETQYF
>.|TRBV6-4|TRBJ1-1|.
TGTGCCAGCAGTAGAGGACAGAACACTGAAGCTTTCTTT
CASSRGQNTEAFF
>TRBD1|TRBV7-8|TRBJ1-3|.
TGTGCCAGCAGCCCAACCTATTCCCGGACAGGGGGGATTAACACCATATATTTT
CASSPTYSRTGGINTIYF
>.|TRBV6-5|TRBJ1-6|once
TGTGCCAGCAGTACCGGGACGTCAGGTTCACCCCTCCACTTT
CASSTGTSGSPLHF
>TRBD2|TRBV7-2|TRBJ2-3|.
TGTGCCAGCAGCTTGGTTAGCGGGGACACAGATACGCAGTATTTT
CASSLVSGDTDTQYF
>.|TRBV18|TRBJ1-2|.
TGTGCCAGCTCACCACCGGGGGGCTATGGCTACACCTTC
CASSPPGGYGYTF
>.|TRBV5-8|TRBJ2-2|.
TGTGCCAGCAGCTTGGACCCCGGGGAGCTGTTTTTT
CASSLDPGELFF
>.|TRBV14|TRBJ1-2|.
TGTGCCAGCAGTCAAAAGTTGGGGTATGGCTACACCTTC
CASSQKLGYGYTF
>TRBD2|TRBV4-1|TRBJ2-1|once
TGCGCCAGCAGCCAATTGGACATGGGACTAGCGGGGGACAATGAGCAGTTCTTC
CASSQLDMGLAGDNEQFF
>TRBD2|TRBV7-3|TRBJ2-3|.
TGTGCCAGCAGGCCGACTAGCGGGGCAGATACGCAGTATTTT
CASRPTSGADTQYF
>.|TRBV5-6|TRBJ1-5|.
TGTGCCAGCAGCCCGCACCGGGACATCTACAATCAGCCCCAGCATTTT
CASSPHRDIYNQPQHF
>.|TRBV6-2/TRBV6-3|TRBJ2-6|few
TGTGCCAGCAGTTACGAGGGCTCTGGGGCCAACGTCCTGACTTTC
CASSYEGSGANVLTF
>TRBD1|TRBV5-4|TRBJ1-6|.
TGTGCCAGCAGCTTGGTTGGCAGGGGGCGAGCACCCCTCCACTTT
CASSLVGRGRAPLHF
>.|TRBV9|TRBJ2-7|.
TGTGCCAGCAGCGGCTCTAGCTTTGGGTCCTACGAGCAGTACTTC
CASSGSSFGSYEQYF
>.|TRBV2|TRBJ2-1|few
TGTGCCAGCAAAAGGGCCCTTTTCGGTGAGCAGTTCTTC
CASKRALFGEQFF
>.|TRBV28|TRBJ1-4|.
TGTGCCAGCAGGCCTGGACAGCTCCTCACTAATGAAAAACTGTTTTTT
CASRPGQLLTNEKLFF
>.|TRBV10-3|TRBJ1-1|.
TGTGCCACGGGTTGGGGGCAAGGAAACACTGAAGCTTTCTTT
CATGWGQGNTEAFF
>.|TRBV10-3|TRBJ1-1|.
TGTGCCATCAGTGAGTCTTTCGGTTTAAGGGACGGTAACACTGAAGCTTTCTTT
CAISESFGLRDGNTEAFF
>.|TRBV18|TRBJ2-1|.
TGTGCCAGCTTGGTCCGGGACGGACACAATGAGCAGTTCTTC
CASLVRDGHNEQFF
>.|TRBV30|TRBJ1-5|.
TGTGCCTGGAGTGTAATGGCCGGAGGGCAGCCCCAGCATTTT
CAWSVMAGGQPQHF
>TRBD1|TRBV10-3|TRBJ1-2|.
TGTGCCATCAGACCGGGACAGGGGATTTTTGGCTACACCTTC
CAIRPGQGIFGYTF
>TRBD1|TRBV5-1|TRBJ2-5|few
TGCGCCAGCAGCCCGGGACAGGTTTCCGTAGAGACCCAGTACTTC
CASSPGQVSVETQYF
>.|TRBV5-1|TRBJ2-2|once
TGCGCCAGCAGCATCCAGGGTCGGGACACCGGGGAGCTGTTTTTT
CASSIQGRDTGELFF
>.|TRBV4-1|TRBJ2-3|once
TGCGCCAGCAGCCCTAGCAGTTGGGGGTGGACAGATACGCAGTATTTT
CASSPSSWGWTDTQYF
>TRBD1|TRBV28|TRBJ1-5|.
TGTGCCAGTTCCCTTCGACAGGGGAGGGGTCAGCCCCAGCATTTT
CASSLRQGRGQPQHF
>TRBD1|TRBV15|TRBJ1-1|.
TGTGCCACCAGCAGGGATTGGACAGGGAACACTGAAGCTTTCTTT
CATSRDWTGNTEAFF
>.|TRBV7-4|TRBJ1-3|.
TGTGCCAGCAAAGGGCGGACAGCTGGAAACACCATATATTTT
CASKGRTAGNTIYF
>.|TRBV3-1/TRBV3-2|TRBJ2-1|.
TGTGCCAGCAGCCAAGTGGCGGCCACCCCCTCGGTGAATGAGCAGTTCTTC
CASSQVAATPSVNEQFF
>.|TRBV5-1|TRBJ2-5|.
TGCGCCAGCAGGGGAGGGGGCGGAGAGACCCAGTACTTC
CASRGGGGETQYF
>.|TRBV18|TRBJ1-1|.
TGTGCCAGCTCACCGGAGGGAGTGATGGGTACTGAAGCTTTCTTT
CASSPEGVMGTEAFF
>.|TRBV5-4|TRBJ2-1|.
TGTGCCAGCAGCTCCGGGACTCCCTACAATGAGCAGTTCTTC
CASSSGTPYNEQFF
>.|TRBV2|TRBJ1-3|once
TGTGCCAGCAGTTCTGGAAACACCATATATTTT
CASSSGNTIYF
>.|TRBV7-9|TRBJ1-2|few
TGTGCCAGCAGCTTGGGGGCAGATGGCTACACCTTC
CASSLGADGYTF
>.|TRBV5-1|TRBJ2-2|.
TGCGCCAGCAGCTTGGGACAGAACACCGGGGAGCTGTTTTTT
CASSLGQNTGELFF
>TRBD2|TRBV4-1|TRBJ2-5|few
TGCGCCAGCAGCCAAGCCCCGGGGGGAGCTCAAGAGACCCAGTACTTC
CASSQAPGGAQETQYF
>.|TRBV6-5|TRBJ2-2|.
TGTGCCAGCCAGGTCGCGTCCACCGGGGAGCTGTTTTTT
CASQVASTGELFF